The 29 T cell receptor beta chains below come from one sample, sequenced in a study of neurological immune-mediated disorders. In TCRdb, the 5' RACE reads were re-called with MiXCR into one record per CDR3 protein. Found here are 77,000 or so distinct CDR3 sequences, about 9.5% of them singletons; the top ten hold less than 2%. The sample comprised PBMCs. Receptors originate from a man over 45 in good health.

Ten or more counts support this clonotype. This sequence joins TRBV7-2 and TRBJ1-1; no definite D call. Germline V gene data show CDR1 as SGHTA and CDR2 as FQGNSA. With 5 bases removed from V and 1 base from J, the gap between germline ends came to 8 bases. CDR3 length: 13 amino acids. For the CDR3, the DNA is TGTGCCAGCAGCCGAGAGGCGAACACTGAAGCTTTCTTT. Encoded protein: CASSREANTEAFF.

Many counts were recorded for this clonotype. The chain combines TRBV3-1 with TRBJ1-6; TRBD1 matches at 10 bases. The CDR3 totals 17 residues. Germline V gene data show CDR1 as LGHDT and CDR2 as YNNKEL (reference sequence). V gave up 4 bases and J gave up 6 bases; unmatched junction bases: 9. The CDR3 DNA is TGTGCCAGCAGCCCCCGGGACAGGGGAATTGGTAATTCACCCCTCCACTTT. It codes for CASSPRDRGIGNSPLHF.

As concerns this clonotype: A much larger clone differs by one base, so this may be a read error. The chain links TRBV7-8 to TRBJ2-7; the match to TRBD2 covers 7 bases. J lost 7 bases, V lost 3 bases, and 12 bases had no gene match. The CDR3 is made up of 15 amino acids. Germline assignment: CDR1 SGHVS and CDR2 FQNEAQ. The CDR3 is CASSFPSGSYNEQYF. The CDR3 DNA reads TGTGCCAGCAGCTTTCCTAGCGGCTCCTACAATGAGCAGTACTTC. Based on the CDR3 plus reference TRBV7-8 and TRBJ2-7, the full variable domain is GAGVSQSPRYKVAKRGQDVALRCDPISGHVSLFWYQQALGQGPEFLTYFQNEAQLDKSGLPSDRFFAERPEGSVSTLKIQRTQQEDSAVYLCASSFPSGSYNEQYFGPGTRLTVT.

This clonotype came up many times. The CDR3, as DNA: TGCGCCAGCAGCACCCCGGGACGGATAGACAATGAGCAGTTCTTC. Translated, it gives CASSTPGRIDNEQFF. The chain links TRBV5-1 to TRBJ2-1, with D perhaps matching TRBD1 or TRBD2 (5 bases each). Germline loops: CDR1 SGHRS, CDR2 YFSETQ. Trimming stripped 4 bases from V and 5 bases from J, with 16 bases between. The CDR3 is made up of 15 amino acids.

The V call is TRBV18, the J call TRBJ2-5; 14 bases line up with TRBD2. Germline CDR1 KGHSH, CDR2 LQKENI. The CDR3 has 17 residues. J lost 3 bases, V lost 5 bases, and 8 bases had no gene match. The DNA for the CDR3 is TGTGCCAGCTCATCCGGGACTAGCGGGAGTGTCGAAGAGACCCAGTACTTC. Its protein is CASSSGTSGSVEETQYF.

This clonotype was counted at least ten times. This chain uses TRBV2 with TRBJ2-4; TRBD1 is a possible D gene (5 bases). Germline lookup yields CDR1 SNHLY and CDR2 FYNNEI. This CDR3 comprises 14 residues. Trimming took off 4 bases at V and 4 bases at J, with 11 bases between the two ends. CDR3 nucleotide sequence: TGTGCCAGCAGTGTCCAGGGTACAAAAAACATTCAGTACTTC. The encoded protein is CASSVQGTKNIQYF.

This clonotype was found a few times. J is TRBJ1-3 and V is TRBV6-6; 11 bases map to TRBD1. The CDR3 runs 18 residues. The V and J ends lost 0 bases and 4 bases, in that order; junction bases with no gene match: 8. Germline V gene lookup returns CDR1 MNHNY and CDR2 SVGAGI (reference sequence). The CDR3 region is CASSYSTGTGGGGNTIYF. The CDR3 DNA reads TGTGCCAGCAGTTACTCTACAGGGACAGGGGGGGGAGGAAACACCATATATTTT.

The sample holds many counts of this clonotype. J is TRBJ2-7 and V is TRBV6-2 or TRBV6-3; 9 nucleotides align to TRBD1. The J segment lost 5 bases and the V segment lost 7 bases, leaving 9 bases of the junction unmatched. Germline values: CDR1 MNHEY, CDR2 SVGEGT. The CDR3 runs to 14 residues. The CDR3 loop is CASTPDRGRNEQYF. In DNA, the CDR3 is TGTGCCAGCACCCCGGACAGGGGTAGGAACGAGCAGTACTTC.

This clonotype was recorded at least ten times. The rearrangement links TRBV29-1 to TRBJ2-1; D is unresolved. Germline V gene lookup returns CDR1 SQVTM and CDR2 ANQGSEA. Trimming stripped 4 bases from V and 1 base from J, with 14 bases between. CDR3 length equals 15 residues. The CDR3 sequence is CSVVRLTLSYNEQFF. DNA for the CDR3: TGCAGCGTTGTTAGGCTAACACTATCCTACAATGAGCAGTTCTTC.

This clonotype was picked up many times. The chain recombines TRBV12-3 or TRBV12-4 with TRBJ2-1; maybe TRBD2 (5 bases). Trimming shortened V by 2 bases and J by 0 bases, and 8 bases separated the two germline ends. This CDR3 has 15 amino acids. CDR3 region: CASSLPSLSYNEQFF. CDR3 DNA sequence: TGTGCCAGCAGTTTACCTAGCCTCTCCTACAATGAGCAGTTCTTC.

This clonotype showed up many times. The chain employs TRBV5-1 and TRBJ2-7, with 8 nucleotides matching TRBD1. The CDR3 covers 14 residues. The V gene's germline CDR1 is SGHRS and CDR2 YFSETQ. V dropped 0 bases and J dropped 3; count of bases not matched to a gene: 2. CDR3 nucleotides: TGCGCCAGCAGCTTGGCGACAGGGGTCTACGAGCAGTACTTC. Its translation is CASSLATGVYEQYF.

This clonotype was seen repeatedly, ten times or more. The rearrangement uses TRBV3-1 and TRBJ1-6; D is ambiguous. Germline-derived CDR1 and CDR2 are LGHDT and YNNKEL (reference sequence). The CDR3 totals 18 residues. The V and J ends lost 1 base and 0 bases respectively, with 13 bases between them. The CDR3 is CASSQGTSTSSYNSPLHF. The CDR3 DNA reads TGTGCCAGCAGCCAAGGTACCAGTACGAGCTCCTATAATTCACCCCTCCACTTT.

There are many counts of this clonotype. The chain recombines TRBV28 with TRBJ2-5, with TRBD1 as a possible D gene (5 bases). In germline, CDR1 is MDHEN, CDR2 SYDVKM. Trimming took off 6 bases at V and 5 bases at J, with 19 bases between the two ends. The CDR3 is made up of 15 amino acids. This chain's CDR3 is CASSQIRVLGETQYF. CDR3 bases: TGTGCCAGCAGCCAGATCAGGGTACTCGGGGAGACCCAGTACTTC. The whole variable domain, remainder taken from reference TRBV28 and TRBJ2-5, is DVKVTQSSRYLVKRTGEKVFLECVQDMDHENMFWYRQDPGLGLRLIYFSYDVKMKEKGDIPEGYSVSREKKERFSLILESASTNQTSMYLCASSQIRVLGETQYFGPGTRLLVL.

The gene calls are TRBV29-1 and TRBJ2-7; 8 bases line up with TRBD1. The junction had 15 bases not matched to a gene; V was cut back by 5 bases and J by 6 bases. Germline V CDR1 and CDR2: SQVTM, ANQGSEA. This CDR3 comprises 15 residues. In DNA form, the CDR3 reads TGCAGCGTTTTAGGGTACAGGGGGAACTTTCTCGAGCAGTACTTC. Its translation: CSVLGYRGNFLEQYF.

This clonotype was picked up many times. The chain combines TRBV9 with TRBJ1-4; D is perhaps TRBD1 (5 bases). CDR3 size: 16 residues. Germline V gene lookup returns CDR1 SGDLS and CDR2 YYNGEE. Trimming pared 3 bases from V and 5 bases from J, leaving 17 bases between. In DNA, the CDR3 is TGTGCCAGCAGCGCCGACCCCGGGACGGGGAATGAAAAACTGTTTTTT. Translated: CASSADPGTGNEKLFF.

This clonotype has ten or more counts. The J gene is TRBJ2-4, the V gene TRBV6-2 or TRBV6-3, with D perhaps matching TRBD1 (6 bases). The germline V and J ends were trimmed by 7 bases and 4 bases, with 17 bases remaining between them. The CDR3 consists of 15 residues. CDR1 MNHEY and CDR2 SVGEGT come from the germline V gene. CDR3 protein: CASNPSRTDKNIQYF. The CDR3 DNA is TGTGCCAGCAACCCATCGCGGACAGATAAAAACATTCAGTACTTC.

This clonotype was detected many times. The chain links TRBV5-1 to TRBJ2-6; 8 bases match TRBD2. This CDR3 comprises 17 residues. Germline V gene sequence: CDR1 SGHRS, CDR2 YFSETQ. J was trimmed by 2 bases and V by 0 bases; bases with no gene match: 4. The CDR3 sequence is CASSLGTSSTGANVLTF. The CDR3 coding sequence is TGCGCCAGCAGCTTGGGGACTAGCTCAACTGGGGCCAACGTCCTGACTTTC.

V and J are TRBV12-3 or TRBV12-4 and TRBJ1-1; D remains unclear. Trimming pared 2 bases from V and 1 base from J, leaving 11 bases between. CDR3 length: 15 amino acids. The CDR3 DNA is TGTGCCAGCAGTTTACTGTTGGCCCCGAACACTGAAGCTTTCTTT. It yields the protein CASSLLLAPNTEAFF.

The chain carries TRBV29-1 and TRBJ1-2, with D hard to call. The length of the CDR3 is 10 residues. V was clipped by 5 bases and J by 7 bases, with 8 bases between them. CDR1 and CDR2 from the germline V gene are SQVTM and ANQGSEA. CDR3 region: CSVHEPGYTF. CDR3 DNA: TGCAGCGTTCATGAGCCTGGCTACACCTTC.

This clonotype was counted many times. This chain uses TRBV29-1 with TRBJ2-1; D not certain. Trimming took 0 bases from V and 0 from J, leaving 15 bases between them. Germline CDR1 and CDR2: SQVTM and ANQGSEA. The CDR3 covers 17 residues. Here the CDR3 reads CSVEDDLVGGSYNEQFF. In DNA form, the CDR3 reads TGCAGCGTTGAAGACGACCTAGTGGGTGGCTCCTACAATGAGCAGTTCTTC.

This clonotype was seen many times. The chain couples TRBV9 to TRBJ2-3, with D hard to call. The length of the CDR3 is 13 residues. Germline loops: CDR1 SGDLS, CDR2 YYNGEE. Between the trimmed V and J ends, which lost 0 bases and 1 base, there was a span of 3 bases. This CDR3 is CASSVGGTDTQYF. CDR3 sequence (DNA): TGTGCCAGCAGCGTAGGGGGCACAGATACGCAGTATTTT.

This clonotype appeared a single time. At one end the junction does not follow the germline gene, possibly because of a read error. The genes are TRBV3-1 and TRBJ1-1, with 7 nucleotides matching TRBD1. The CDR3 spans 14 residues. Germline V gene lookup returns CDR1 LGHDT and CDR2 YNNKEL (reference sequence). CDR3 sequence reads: CASSQASGGTEASF. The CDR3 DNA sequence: TGTGCCAGCAGCCAAGCTTCAGGGGGTACTGAAGCTTCCTTT.

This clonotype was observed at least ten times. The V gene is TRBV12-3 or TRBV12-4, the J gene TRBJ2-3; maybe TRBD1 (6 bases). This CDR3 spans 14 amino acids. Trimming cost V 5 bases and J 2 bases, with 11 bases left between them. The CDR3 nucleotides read TGTGCCAGCAGTCTGGACAGACCCACAGATACGCAGTATTTT. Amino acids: CASSLDRPTDTQYF.

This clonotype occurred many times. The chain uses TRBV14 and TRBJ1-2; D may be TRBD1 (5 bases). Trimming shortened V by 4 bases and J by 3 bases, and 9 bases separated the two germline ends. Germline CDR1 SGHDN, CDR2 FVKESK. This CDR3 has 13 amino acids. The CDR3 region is CASSPGDHYGYTF. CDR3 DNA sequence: TGTGCCAGCAGCCCGGGGGACCACTATGGCTACACCTTC.

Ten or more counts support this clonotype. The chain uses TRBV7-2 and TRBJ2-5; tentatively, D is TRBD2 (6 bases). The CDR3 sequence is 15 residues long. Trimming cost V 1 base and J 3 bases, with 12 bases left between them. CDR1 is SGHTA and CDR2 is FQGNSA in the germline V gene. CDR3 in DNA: TGTGCCAGCAGCTTAGTCGCGGGGATGGAAGAGACCCAGTACTTC. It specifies CASSLVAGMEETQYF. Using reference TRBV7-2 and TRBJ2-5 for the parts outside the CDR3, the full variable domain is GAGVSQSPSNKVTEKGKDVELRCDPISGHTALYWYRQSLGQGLEFLIYFQGNSAPDKSGLPSDRFSAERTGGSVSTLTIQRTQQEDSAVYLCASSLVAGMEETQYFGPGTRLLVL.

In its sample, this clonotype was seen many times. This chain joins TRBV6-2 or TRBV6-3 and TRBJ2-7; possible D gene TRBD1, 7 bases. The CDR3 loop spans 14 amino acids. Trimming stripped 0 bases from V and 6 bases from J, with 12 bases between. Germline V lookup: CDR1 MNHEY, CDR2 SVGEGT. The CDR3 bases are TGTGCCAGCAGTTACTCGAGACAGGGAGGCGAGCAGTACTTC. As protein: CASSYSRQGGEQYF.

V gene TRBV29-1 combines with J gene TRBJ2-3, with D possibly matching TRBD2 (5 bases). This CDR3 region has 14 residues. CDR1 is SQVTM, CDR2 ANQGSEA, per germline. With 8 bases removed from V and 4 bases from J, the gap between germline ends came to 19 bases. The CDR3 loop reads CSLTGSGSADTQYF. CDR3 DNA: TGCAGCCTTACGGGGTCGGGGTCGGCAGATACGCAGTATTTT.

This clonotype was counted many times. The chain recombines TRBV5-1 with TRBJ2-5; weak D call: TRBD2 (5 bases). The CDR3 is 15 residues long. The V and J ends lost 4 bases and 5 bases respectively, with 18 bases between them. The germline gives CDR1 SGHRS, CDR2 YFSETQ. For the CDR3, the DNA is TGCGCCAGCAGCGTCGGCCCCCAAACGGGGGAGACCCAGTACTTC. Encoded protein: CASSVGPQTGETQYF. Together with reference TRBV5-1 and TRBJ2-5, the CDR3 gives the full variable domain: KAGVTQTPRYLIKTRGQQVTLSCSPISGHRSVSWYQQTPGQGLQFLFEYFSETQRNKGNFPGRFSGRQFSNSRSEMNVSTLELGDSALYLCASSVGPQTGETQYFGPGTRLLVL.

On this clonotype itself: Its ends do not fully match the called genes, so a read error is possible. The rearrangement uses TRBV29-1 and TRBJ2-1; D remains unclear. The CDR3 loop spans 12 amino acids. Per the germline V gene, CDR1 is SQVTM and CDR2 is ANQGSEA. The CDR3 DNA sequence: TGCCGCGTTGAATTGGCTTATAATGAGCAGTTCTTC. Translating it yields CRVELAYNEQFF.